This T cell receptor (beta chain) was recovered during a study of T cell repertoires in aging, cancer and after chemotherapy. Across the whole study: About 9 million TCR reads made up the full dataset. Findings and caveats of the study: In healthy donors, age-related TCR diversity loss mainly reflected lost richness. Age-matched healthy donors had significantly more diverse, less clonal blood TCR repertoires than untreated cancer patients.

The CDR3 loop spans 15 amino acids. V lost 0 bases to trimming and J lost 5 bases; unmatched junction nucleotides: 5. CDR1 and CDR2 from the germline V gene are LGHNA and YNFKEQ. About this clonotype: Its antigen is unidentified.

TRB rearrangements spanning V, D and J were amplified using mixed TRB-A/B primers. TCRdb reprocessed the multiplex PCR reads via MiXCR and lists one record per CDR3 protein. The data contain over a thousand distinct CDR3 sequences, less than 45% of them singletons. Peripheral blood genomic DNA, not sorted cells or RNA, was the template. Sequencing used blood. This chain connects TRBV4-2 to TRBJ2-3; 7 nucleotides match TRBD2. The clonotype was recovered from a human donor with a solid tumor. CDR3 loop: CASSQDRTSGDTQYF. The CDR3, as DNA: TGTGCCAGCAGCCAAGATAGGACTAGTGGAGATACGCAGTATTTT.